The T cell receptor beta chain described here comes from a study of cytomegalovirus exposure and HLA in healthy donors. CDR3 size: 14 residues. Per the germline V gene, CDR1 is MGHRA and CDR2 is YSYEKL. The V and J ends lost 3 bases and 3 bases respectively, with 11 bases between them. This clone showed up just a few times. The PCR had 60 Vbeta and 13 Jbeta primers. Here immunoSEQ multiplex PCR was the method, and the copy in TCRdb shows in-frame clones only, minus some. The table shows some 90,000 clones, with approximately 81% occurring only once. V is TRBV4-1 and J is TRBJ1-1; D ambiguous. The sample was PBMCs. This receptor was taken from a woman aged 40-49 years in good health and CMV-seronegative. The CDR3 loop is CASSQSGEYTEAFF. CDR3 DNA: TGCGCCAGCAGCCAGAGCGGGGAGTACACTGAAGCTTTCTTT.